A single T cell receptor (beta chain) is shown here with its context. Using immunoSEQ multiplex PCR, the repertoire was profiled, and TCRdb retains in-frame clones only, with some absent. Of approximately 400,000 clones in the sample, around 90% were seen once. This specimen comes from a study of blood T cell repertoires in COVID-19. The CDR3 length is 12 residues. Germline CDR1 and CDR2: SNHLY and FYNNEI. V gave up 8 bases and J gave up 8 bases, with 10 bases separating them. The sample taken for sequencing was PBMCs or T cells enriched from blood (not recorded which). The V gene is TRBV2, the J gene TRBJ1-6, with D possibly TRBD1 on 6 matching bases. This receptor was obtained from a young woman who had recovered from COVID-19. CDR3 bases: TGTGCCAGCGGACAGAACTATTCACCCCTCCACTTT. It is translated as CASGQNYSPLHF.